This passage covers 20 T cell receptor beta chains from one sample sequenced in a study of T cells in Graves' hyperthyroidism and ophthalmopathy. Amplification of TCR beta CDR3 regions was performed using RNA transcripts as template. Researchers ran a first-round RT-PCR on the TCR CDR3 using the HTBI primer set. TCRdb analysed the multiplex PCR reads with MiXCR anew, one entry per CDR3 protein. Here the sample spans about 250,000 distinct CDR3 sequences, about 20% being singletons. Sequenced sample: blood. The receptors originated from a man aged 25 to 40 with Graves' ophthalmopathy.

As regards this clonotype: One junction end does not reproduce the germline sequence, and a read error may be involved. The chain is built from TRBV28 and TRBJ1-1, with 7 nucleotides matching TRBD1. The CDR3 extends over 15 amino acids. Germline-derived CDR1 and CDR2 are MDHEN and SYDVKM. The CDR3 sequence is CASSSPGTANNEAFF. CDR3 DNA sequence: TGTGCCAGCAGTTCGCCCGGGACAGCCAACAATGAAGCTTTCTTT.

This clonotype was seen a few times. This chain uses TRBV10-3 with TRBJ2-1, with 8 bases aligning to TRBD2. V lost 7 bases to trimming and J lost 6 bases; unmatched junction nucleotides: 14. This CDR3 region has 16 residues. Germline V CDR1 and CDR2: ENHRY, SYGVKD. The CDR3 loop is CAITADGTRSSNEQFF. The CDR3 nucleotides read TGTGCCATCACCGCCGACGGGACTAGATCGAGCAATGAGCAGTTCTTC.

This clonotype was seen many times. The chain carries TRBV13 and TRBJ1-4; D may be TRBD1 (6 bases). The CDR3 length is 15 residues. Germline loops: CDR1 PRHDT, CDR2 FYEKMQ (reference sequence). V was cut by 3 bases and J by 2 bases, with 10 bases left in between. CDR3 region: CASSFYRVTNEKLFF. In nucleotides, the CDR3 is TGTGCCAGCAGCTTTTACAGGGTTACTAATGAAAAACTGTTTTTT.

The table lists this clonotype with a few counts. The CDR3 region is CASSLERLTYNEQFF. CDR3 DNA: TGCGCCAGCAGCTTGGAAAGGCTAACCTACAATGAGCAGTTCTTC. J is TRBJ2-1 and V is TRBV5-1; D not resolved. Germline-derived CDR1 and CDR2 are SGHRS and YFSETQ. The CDR3 consists of 15 residues. V was shortened by 0 bases and J by 2 bases, with 9 bases between the two germline ends.

This clonotype showed up many times. The chain recombines TRBV2 with TRBJ1-4; possible D gene TRBD1, 5 bases. CDR1 SNHLY and CDR2 FYNNEI come from the germline V gene. The V and J ends lost 6 bases and 0 bases respectively, with 14 bases between them. This CDR3 spans 16 amino acids. The CDR3 is CASRSGTAATNEKLFF. The CDR3 nucleotides read TGTGCCAGCAGGAGCGGGACGGCCGCAACTAATGAAAAACTGTTTTTT.

This clonotype was seen more than once but under ten times. This chain joins TRBV6-5 and TRBJ2-1; 7 nucleotides align to TRBD1. Germline V gene data show CDR1 as MNHEY and CDR2 as SVGAGI. The length of the CDR3 is 15 residues. V gave up 1 base and J gave up 4 bases; unmatched junction bases: 4. The CDR3 reads CASSYLGQAYNEQFF. The CDR3 region has the DNA TGTGCCAGCAGTTACTTAGGACAGGCTTACAATGAGCAGTTCTTC.

The chain carries TRBV7-8 and TRBJ2-7; D unclear. The V gene's germline CDR1 is SGHVS and CDR2 FQNEAQ. The V end was cut by 1 base, the J end by 3 bases, with 10 bases between. The CDR3 is made up of 14 amino acids. As DNA, the CDR3 is TGTGCCAGCAGCTTAGGTCAGCTCAACTACGAGCAGTACTTC. It is translated as CASSLGQLNYEQYF.

The chain employs TRBV12-3 or TRBV12-4 and TRBJ1-4; 8 nucleotides match TRBD1. CDR3 length equals 18 residues. The ends lost 7 bases at V and 7 bases at J; junction bases unmatched: 20. The DNA for the CDR3 is TGTGCCAGCAACCGGGGGACAGGCAAACCGTCGGGGGGTGAAAAACTGTTTTTT. Its translation: CASNRGTGKPSGGEKLFF.

This clonotype was counted many times. This chain links TRBV11-2 with TRBJ2-3; D not certain. Trimming removed 5 bases at V and 2 bases at J, with 14 bases between. Germline V gene lookup returns CDR1 SGHAT and CDR2 FQNNGV. The CDR3 totals 15 residues. The CDR3 coding sequence is TGTGCCAGCAGCCCCCGGATCACTCACACAGATACGCAGTATTTT. This sequence encodes CASSPRITHTDTQYF.

A few counts support this clonotype. The chain recombines TRBV18 with TRBJ2-4, with 12 bases lining up with TRBD2. This CDR3 is built from 18 residues. V trimming: 8 bases; J trimming: 0 bases; junction bases outside the gene matches: 11. From germline, CDR1 is KGHSH and CDR2 LQKENI. The CDR3 DNA follows: TGTGCCAGCCGGACTGGGACTAGCGGGCCCCTAGCCAAAAACATTCAGTACTTC. Protein: CASRTGTSGPLAKNIQYF.

This clonotype occurred many times. This chain links TRBV6-1 with TRBJ1-1, with unresolved D. Germline CDR1 is MNHNS and CDR2 is SASEGT. The CDR3 has 11 amino acids. V was clipped by 6 bases and J by 3 bases, with 5 bases between them. In DNA, the CDR3 is TGTGCCAGCAGCCGCTACACTGAAGCTTTCTTT. Its protein product is CASSRYTEAFF.

The table lists this clonotype with a few counts. This chain links TRBV2 with TRBJ2-7, with no clear D. The CDR3 consists of 15 residues. Trimming removed 4 bases from V and 5 bases from J, with 18 bases in between. Germline V gives CDR1 SNHLY, CDR2 FYNNEI. The CDR3 DNA is TGTGCCAGCAGTGTTTCCGGTCAGCGACAACACGAGCAGTACTTC. Translated: CASSVSGQRQHEQYF.

This clonotype has more than one count but fewer than ten. This chain uses TRBV3-1 with TRBJ2-1, with TRBD2 matching 11 bases. The CDR3 extends over 15 amino acids. CDR1 and CDR2 (germline): LGHDT, YNNKEL (reference sequence). J was trimmed by 5 bases and V by 4 bases; bases with no gene match: 4. CDR3 coding DNA: TGTGCCAGCAGCCGATGGGGACTAGCGGACAATGAGCAGTTCTTC. This codes for CASSRWGLADNEQFF.

The chain employs TRBV27 and TRBJ1-2, with D tentatively TRBD1 (6 bases). The CDR3 has 14 amino acids. The germline gives CDR1 MNHEY, CDR2 SMNVEV (reference sequence). The V gene lost 0 bases and the J gene lost 5 bases, with 10 bases spanning the gap. This CDR3 reads CASSLSRGRYGYTF. CDR3 in DNA: TGTGCCAGCAGTTTATCCAGGGGTCGGTATGGCTACACCTTC.

In its sample, this clonotype was seen many times. This chain uses TRBV2 with TRBJ2-3, with 12 bases identical to TRBD1. Trimming cost V 6 bases and J 2 bases; bases outside gene matches: 15. This CDR3 is built from 19 residues. Germline-derived CDR1 and CDR2 are SNHLY and FYNNEI. CDR3 nucleotides: TGTGCCAGCAGGGGGGACAGGGGGCGGCCGGGAGCGGACACAGATACGCAGTATTTT. It is translated as CASRGDRGRPGADTDTQYF.

This clonotype came up a few times. The gene calls are TRBV27 and TRBJ2-7; 11 nucleotides match TRBD1. The CDR3 is 14 residues long. Germline V lookup: CDR1 MNHEY, CDR2 SMNVEV (reference sequence). The V segment lost 5 bases and the J segment 6 bases; nucleotides outside the gene matches: 6. CDR3 nucleotides: TGTGCCAGCAGTCTACGGACAGGGGGCGGCGAGCAGTACTTC. Translated, it gives CASSLRTGGGEQYF.

This rearrangement joins TRBV29-1 to TRBJ2-7, with D tentatively TRBD1 or TRBD2 (5 bases each). The CDR3 is 11 residues long. Looked up from germline, CDR1 is SQVTM and CDR2 is ANQGSEA. The V and J ends lost 6 bases and 4 bases respectively, with 10 bases between them. The CDR3 spells CSVGEIYEQYF. The CDR3 DNA reads as TGCAGCGTGGGGGAAATATACGAGCAGTACTTC.

In this sample, this clonotype turned up many times. This sequence joins TRBV11-2 and TRBJ2-7; D is unclear. Germline V gives CDR1 SGHAT, CDR2 FQNNGV. There are 14 residues in the CDR3. The V end was cut by 5 bases, the J end by 3 bases, with 14 bases between. This chain's CDR3 is CASSPRTNSYEQYF. Here the CDR3 DNA reads TGTGCCAGCAGCCCGCGGACCAACAGCTACGAGCAGTACTTC.

This clonotype was seen a handful of times. The rearrangement uses TRBV6-2 or TRBV6-3 and TRBJ2-5; 9 bases line up with TRBD2. Germline values: CDR1 MNHEY, CDR2 SVGEGT. V shed 0 bases and J 4 bases; nucleotides not matched to a gene: 15. This CDR3 spans 19 amino acids. The CDR3 protein is CASSYSAPPSGRMLETQYF. The DNA of the CDR3 is TGTGCCAGCAGTTACTCCGCCCCCCCCAGCGGGAGGATGTTAGAGACCCAGTACTTC.

This chain links TRBV7-2 with TRBJ1-5; D remains ambiguous. The germline V gene has CDR1 SGHTA and CDR2 FQGNSA. Trimming cost V 4 bases and J 5 bases, with 6 bases left between them. The CDR3 runs to 12 residues. CDR3 DNA: TGTGCCAGCAGCTGGACGGATCAGCCCCAGCATTTT. This gives the protein CASSWTDQPQHF.